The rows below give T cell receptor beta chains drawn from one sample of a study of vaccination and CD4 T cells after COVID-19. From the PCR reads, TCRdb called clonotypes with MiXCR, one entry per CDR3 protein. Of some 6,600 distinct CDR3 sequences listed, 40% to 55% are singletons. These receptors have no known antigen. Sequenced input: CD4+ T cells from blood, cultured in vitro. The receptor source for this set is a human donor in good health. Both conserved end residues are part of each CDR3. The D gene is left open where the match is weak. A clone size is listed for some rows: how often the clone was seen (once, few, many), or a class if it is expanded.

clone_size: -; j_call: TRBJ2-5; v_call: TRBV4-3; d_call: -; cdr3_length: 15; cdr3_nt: TGCGCCAGCAGCCAAGGATCGATAGCGTCGGAGACCCAGTACTTC; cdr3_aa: CASSQGSIASETQYF
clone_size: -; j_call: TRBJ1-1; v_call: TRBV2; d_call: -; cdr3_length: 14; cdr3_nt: TGTGCCAGCAGTGTGTTCGGGGCTTTCACTGAAGCTTTCTTT; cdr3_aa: CASSVFGAFTEAFF
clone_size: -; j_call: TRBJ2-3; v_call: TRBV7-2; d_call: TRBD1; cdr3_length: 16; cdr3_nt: TGTGCCAGCAGCTTAGATGTGGTTCAGGGGGTATTTACGCAGTATTTT; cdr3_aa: CASSLDVVQGVFTQYF
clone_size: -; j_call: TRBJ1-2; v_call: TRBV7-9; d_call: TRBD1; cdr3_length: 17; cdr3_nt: TGTGCCAGCAGCTTAGCGCTAGCAGGGGGCCCCTTCTATGGCTACACCTTC; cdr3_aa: CASSLALAGGPFYGYTF
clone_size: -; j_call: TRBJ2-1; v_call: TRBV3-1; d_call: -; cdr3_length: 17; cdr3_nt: TGTGCCAGCAGCCAAGGGGTCTTAGCAGCAATTAACAATGAGCAGTTCTTC; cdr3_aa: CASSQGVLAAINNEQFF
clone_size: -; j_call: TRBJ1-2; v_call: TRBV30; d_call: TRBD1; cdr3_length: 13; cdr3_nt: TGTGCCTGGAGGAATACAGGGGTCCATGGCTACACCTTC; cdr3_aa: CAWRNTGVHGYTF
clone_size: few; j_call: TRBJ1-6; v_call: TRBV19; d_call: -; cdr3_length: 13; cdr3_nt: TGTGCCAGTAGTAGACAGTATAATTCACCCCTCCACTTT; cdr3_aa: CASSRQYNSPLHF
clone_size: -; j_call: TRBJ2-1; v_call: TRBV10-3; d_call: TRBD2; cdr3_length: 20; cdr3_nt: TGTGCCACCCAGGACTCTTCTTTCGGGGGGAGTAAGCTTGGGTACAATGAGCAGTTCTTC; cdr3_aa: CATQDSSFGGSKLGYNEQFF
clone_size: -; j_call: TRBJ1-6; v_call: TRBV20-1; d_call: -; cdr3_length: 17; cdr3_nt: TGCAGTGCTAGAGCCCAGGGAGAAGCATCCTATAATTCACCCCTCCACTTT; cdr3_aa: CSARAQGEASYNSPLHF
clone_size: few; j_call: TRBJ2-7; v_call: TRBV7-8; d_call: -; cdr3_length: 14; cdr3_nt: TGTGCCAGCAGCTTCGCAGGGGTAGTCCACGAGCAGTACTTC; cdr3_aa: CASSFAGVVHEQYF
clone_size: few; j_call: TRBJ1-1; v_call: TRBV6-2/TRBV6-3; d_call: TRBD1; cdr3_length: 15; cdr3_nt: TGTGCCAGCAGTTACTCGGGGCGGACAGGGGTAGGAGCTTTCTTT; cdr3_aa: CASSYSGRTGVGAFF
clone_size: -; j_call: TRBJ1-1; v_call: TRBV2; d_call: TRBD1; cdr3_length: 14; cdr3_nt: TGTGCCAGCAGTATTCCAAGACAGGGACCGAGGGCTTTCTTT; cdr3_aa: CASSIPRQGPRAFF
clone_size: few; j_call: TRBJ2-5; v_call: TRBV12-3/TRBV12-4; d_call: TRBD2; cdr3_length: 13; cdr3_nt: TGTGCCAGCAGTTTTTTACTAGCGGAGACCCAGTACTTC; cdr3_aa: CASSFLLAETQYF
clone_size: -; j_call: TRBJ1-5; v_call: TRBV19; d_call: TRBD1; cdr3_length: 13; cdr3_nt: TGTGCCAGTAGGGATCAGGGGGATCAGCCCCAGCATTTT; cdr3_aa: CASRDQGDQPQHF
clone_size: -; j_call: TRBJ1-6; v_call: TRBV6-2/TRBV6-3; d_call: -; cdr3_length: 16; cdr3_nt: TGTGCCAGCAGCGTCACAGGGAGCTCCTATAATTCACCCCTCCACTTT; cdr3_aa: CASSVTGSSYNSPLHF
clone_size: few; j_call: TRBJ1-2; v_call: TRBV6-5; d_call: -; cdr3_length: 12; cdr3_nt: TGTGCCAGCAGTTACGGGGCATCGGCATACACCTTC; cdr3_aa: CASSYGASAYTF
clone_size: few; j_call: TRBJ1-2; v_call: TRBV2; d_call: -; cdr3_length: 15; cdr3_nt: TGTGCCAGCAGTTCCCTGACAGGCTCCGTCTATGGCTACACCTTC; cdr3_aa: CASSSLTGSVYGYTF